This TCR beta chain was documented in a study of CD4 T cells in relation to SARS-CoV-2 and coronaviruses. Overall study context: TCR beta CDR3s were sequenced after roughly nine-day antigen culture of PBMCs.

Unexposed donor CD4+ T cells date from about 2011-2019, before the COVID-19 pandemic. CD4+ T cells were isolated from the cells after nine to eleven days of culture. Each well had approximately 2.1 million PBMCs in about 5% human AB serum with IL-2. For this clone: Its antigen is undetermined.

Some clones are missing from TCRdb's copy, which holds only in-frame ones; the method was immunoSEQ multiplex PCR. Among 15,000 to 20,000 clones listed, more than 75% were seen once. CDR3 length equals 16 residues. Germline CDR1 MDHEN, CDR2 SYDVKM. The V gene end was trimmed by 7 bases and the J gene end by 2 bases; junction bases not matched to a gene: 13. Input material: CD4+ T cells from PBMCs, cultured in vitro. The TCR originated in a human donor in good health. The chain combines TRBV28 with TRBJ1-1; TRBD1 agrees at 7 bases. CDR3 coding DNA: TGTGCCAGCACCCTACCCCCCGGGACAGCCAACACTGAAGCTTTCTTT. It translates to CASTLPPGTANTEAFF.